This T cell receptor (beta chain) is from a study of CD8 T cells in ankylosing spondylitis. Broader study findings: What seemed typical of ankylosing spondylitis blood was a TCR beta motif built from eight highly homologous variants. From matched ankylosing spondylitis synovial fluid, disease-linked clones were reportedly recovered at significantly enriched levels. CD8+ by phenotype, disease-linked clones were relatively rare in peripheral blood.

Making the TCR beta libraries involved quantitative 5'-RACE with molecular barcodes. TCRdb ran MiXCR on the 5' RACE reads and lists one entry per CDR3 protein. The sample carries roughly 230,000 distinct CDR3 sequences, roughly 8.2% recorded once. This clonotype was observed many times. Its matching antigen is unknown. Sequencing used blood, either unsorted or a sorted T cell fraction (not recorded which). The sequence derives from a female donor with ankylosing spondylitis or in good health (not recorded which).

This chain's CDR3 is CASSAPGHLFTEAFF. CDR3 sequence (DNA): TGTGCCAGCAGTGCCCCGGGACATTTATTCACTGAAGCTTTCTTT. This chain uses TRBV2 with TRBJ1-1; tentatively, D is TRBD1 (6 bases). The V gene lost 4 bases and the J gene lost 4 bases, with 16 bases spanning the gap. There are 15 residues in the CDR3. Looked up from germline, CDR1 is SNHLY and CDR2 is FYNNEI.